This TCR beta chain emerged from a study of blood T cell repertoires in COVID-19. Study at large: T cells, B-cell-depleted T cells, or PBMCs provided the cDNA or gDNA that served as material.

The table came from immunoSEQ multiplex PCR; TCRdb's copy has only in-frame clones and leaves some out. The sample shows under 85,000 clones, around 83% of them seen only once. Trimming took 7 bases from V and 3 from J, leaving 22 bases between them. There are 16 residues in the CDR3. Germline V gene lookup returns CDR1 MDHEN and CDR2 SYDVKM. The sequencing input was peripheral blood. The chain uses TRBV28 and TRBJ2-7, with D maybe TRBD1 (5 bases). This TCR was recovered from a man aged 50 or older with active COVID-19. Written as DNA, the CDR3 is TGTGCCAGCAATCAAAGACTGGGGCGGAATATCTACGAGCAGTACTTC. This gives the protein CASNQRLGRNIYEQYF.